This T cell receptor beta chain derives from a study of OX40 agonist ivuxolimab in advanced cancers. Across the study: With ivuxolimab, an agonistic anti-OX40 (CD134) antibody, patients were treated. Patients treated during dose escalation were battling hepatocellular carcinoma, melanoma, renal cell or head and neck cancer. The dose-escalation cohort was around 83% male, with a mean age of about 60 years, ranging about 20 to 79. Study outcomes and limitations: Certain nonresponding patients likewise had low normalized T-cell clonal expansion.

The CDR3 sequence is 18 residues long. Deletions cut 5 bases from V and 1 base from J, with 22 bases between. The germline V gene encodes CDR1 SGHDT and CDR2 YYEEEE. Details on this clone: What it recognizes is unknown.

Clones were sequenced by immunoSEQ multiplex PCR, and TCRdb holds only the in-frame ones, with some missing. The sample has 35,000 to 45,000 clones; approximately 87% are singletons. The chain joins TRBV5-6 to TRBJ1-3, with D hard to call. The TCR comes from an adult with an advanced solid tumor such as melanoma, head and neck, liver or kidney cancer. The material was CD4+ or CD8+ T cells sorted from blood, obtained in a trial of the OX40 agonist ivuxolimab. The CDR3 sequence: CASSYRRGGFLSGNTIYF. The CDR3, as DNA: TGTGCCAGCAGTTACCGCCGAGGAGGATTCCTATCTGGAAACACCATATATTTT.